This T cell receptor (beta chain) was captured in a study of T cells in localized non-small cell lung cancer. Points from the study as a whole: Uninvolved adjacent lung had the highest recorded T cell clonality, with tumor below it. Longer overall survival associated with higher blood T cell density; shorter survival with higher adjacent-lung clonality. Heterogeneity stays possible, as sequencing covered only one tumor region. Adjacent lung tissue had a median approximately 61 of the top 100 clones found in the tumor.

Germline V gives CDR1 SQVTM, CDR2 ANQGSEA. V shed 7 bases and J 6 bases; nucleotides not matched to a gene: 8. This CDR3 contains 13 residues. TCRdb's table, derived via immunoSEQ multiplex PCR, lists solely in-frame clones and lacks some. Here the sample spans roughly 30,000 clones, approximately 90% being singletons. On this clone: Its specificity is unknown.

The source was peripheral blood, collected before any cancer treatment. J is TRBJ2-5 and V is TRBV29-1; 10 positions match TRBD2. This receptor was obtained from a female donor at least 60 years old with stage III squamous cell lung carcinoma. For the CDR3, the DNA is TGCAGCGCTACAGCGGGAGGGCCGCAGACCCAGTACTTC. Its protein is CSATAGGPQTQYF.